The source of this TCR beta chain is a study of cytomegalovirus exposure and HLA in healthy donors. Notes on the study in general: Solely CMV serostatus was available to characterize immune exposure.

The CDR3 is made up of 14 amino acids. The germline V gene encodes CDR1 SGDLS and CDR2 YYNGEE. V gave up 4 bases and J gave up 0 bases, with 11 bases separating them. Of note for this clone: What it binds is unknown.

Use of 60 Vbeta and 13 Jbeta primers characterized the PCR. The protocol was immunoSEQ multiplex PCR, while the TCRdb copy is restricted to in-frame clones and leaves out a portion. This table has 90,000 or so clones, 65% to 80% appearing once. Source material: PBMCs. V is TRBV9 and J is TRBJ2-7, with a tentative D call TRBD2 (5 bases). This receptor was taken from a woman between 18 and 30 years old in good health and CMV-seropositive. CDR3 amino acids: CASSYRGSSYEQYF. DNA of the CDR3: TGTGCCAGCAGCTACCGAGGGAGCTCCTACGAGCAGTACTTC.